Listed here are 4 T cell receptor beta chains from one sample, sequenced in a study of naive and memory T cell subsets. Two oligonucleotides, mixed equimolar, formed the beta constant-region primer covering TRBC1 and TRBC2. TCRdb analysed the UMI-ligation and nested PCR reads with MiXCR anew, one entry per CDR3 protein. The sample includes 140,000 to 150,000 distinct CDR3 sequences, 17% of them seen just once. Sequencing was done on a sample of naive CD4+ T cells from blood. The receptors derive from a human donor in good health.

Only a few counts were recorded for this clonotype. The CDR3 sequence is CASSMNPGFGYNEQFF. In nucleotides, the CDR3 is TGTGCCAGTAGTATGAACCCAGGTTTCGGCTACAATGAGCAGTTCTTC. The V and J genes are TRBV19 and TRBJ2-1; the D is unclear. V lost 3 bases and J lost 3, with 15 bases in between. The CDR3 totals 16 residues. The germline V gene encodes CDR1 LNHDA and CDR2 SQIVND (reference sequence).

In this sample, this clonotype turned up a few times. The chain links TRBV6-6 to TRBJ1-1; 8 bases line up with TRBD1. The CDR3 has 14 amino acids. J gave up 4 bases and V 3 bases, and 4 bases lay outside the gene matches. Germline V gene lookup returns CDR1 MNHNY and CDR2 SVGAGI (reference sequence). Here the CDR3 DNA reads TGTGCCAGCAGTTATCGGACAGGGAGCACTGAAGCTTTCTTT. It specifies CASSYRTGSTEAFF.

The V call is TRBV6-2 or TRBV6-3, the J call TRBJ2-3; a weak D match, TRBD2 (6 bases). This CDR3 has 16 residues. Deletions cut 0 bases from V and 1 base from J, with 11 bases between. The germline V gene encodes CDR1 MNHEY and CDR2 SVGEGT. The CDR3 sequence: CASSYSDTGGTDTQYF. The CDR3 DNA sequence: TGTGCCAGCAGTTACTCAGACACGGGGGGCACAGATACGCAGTATTTT.

In its sample, this clonotype was seen a few times. The V and J genes are TRBV12-3 or TRBV12-4 and TRBJ1-6, with D hard to call. Trimming pared 3 bases from V and 7 bases from J, leaving 10 bases between. The CDR3 length is 14 residues. CDR3 nucleotides: TGTGCCAGCAGTTTCGGTCGCGGGAATTCACCCCTCCACTTT. It encodes CASSFGRGNSPLHF.